Presented here are 3 T cell receptor beta chains from one specimen sequenced in a study of T-cell reconstitution after alpha-beta-depleted transplantation in children. TCRbeta library preparation incorporated unique molecular identifiers. TCRdb ran MiXCR on the PCR reads and lists one entry per CDR3 protein. The sample contains 80,000 or so distinct CDR3 sequences, 11% to 15% of which appear only once. The source was PBMCs, mostly from graft donor cells, collected 180 days after TCRalphabeta/CD19-depleted stem cell transplant. The source of these receptors is a male patient between 2 and 10 years old who had a stem cell transplant for acute lymphoblastic leukemia, so the T cells may come from the graft donor.

In its sample, this clonotype was seen a few times. The gene calls are TRBV4-2 and TRBJ1-2; D may be TRBD1 (5 bases). The length of the CDR3 is 18 residues. The ends were cut back, 1 base at V and 3 bases at J, with 21 bases in the middle. CDR1 LGHNA and CDR2 YNFKEQ come from the germline V gene. The CDR3 DNA sequence: TGTGCCAGCAGCCAAGTTAAAGCCGGGGCACGGGGGTACTATGGCTACACCTTC. This sequence encodes CASSQVKAGARGYYGYTF.

The chain has TRBV4-2 and TRBJ2-7; 14 nucleotides match TRBD2. Germline V lookup: CDR1 LGHNA, CDR2 YNFKEQ. CDR3 size: 17 residues. The ends lost 1 base at V and 2 bases at J; junction bases unmatched: 4. CDR3 amino acids: CASSQGETSGGAYEQYF. Here the CDR3 DNA reads TGTGCCAGCAGCCAAGGGGAGACTAGCGGGGGGGCCTACGAGCAGTACTTC.

This clonotype came up a few times. The J gene is TRBJ2-7, the V gene TRBV6-2 or TRBV6-3; D uncertain. The CDR3 extends over 12 amino acids. Germline V gene data show CDR1 as MNHEY and CDR2 as SVGEGT. Trimming took 2 bases from V and 6 from J, leaving 8 bases between them. This CDR3 reads CASSYPRPEQYF. The CDR3 DNA sequence: TGTGCCAGCAGTTACCCCAGGCCCGAGCAGTACTTC.